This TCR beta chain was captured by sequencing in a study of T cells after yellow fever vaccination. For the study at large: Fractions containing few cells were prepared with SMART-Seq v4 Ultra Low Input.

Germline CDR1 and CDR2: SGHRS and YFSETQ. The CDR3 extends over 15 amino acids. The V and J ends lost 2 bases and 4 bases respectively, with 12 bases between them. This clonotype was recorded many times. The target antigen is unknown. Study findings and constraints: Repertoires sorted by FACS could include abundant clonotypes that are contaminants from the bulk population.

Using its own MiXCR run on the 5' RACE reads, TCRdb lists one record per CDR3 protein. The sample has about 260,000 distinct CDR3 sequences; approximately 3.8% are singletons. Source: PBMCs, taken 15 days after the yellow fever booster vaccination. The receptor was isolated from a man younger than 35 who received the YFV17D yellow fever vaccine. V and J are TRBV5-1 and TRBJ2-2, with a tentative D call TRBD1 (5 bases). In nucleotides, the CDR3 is TGCGCCAGCAGCTTCGACAGTGCTGGCACCGGGGAGCTGTTTTTT. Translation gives CASSFDSAGTGELFF.